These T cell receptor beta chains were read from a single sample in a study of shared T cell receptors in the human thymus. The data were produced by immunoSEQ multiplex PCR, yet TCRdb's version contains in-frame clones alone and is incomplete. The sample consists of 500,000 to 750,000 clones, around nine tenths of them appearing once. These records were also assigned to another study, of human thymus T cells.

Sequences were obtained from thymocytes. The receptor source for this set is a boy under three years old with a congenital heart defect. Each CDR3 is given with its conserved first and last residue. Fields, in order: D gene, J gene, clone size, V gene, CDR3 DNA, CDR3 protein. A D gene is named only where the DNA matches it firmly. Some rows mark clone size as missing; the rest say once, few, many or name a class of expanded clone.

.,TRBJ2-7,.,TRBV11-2,TGTGCCAGCAGCTTGATCCTACAGGACCCCTACGAGCAGTACTTC,CASSLILQDPYEQYF
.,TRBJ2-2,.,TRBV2,TGTGCCAGCAGCGAATCACGCCCACAGCATCCCGGGGAGCTGTTTTTT,CASSESRPQHPGELFF
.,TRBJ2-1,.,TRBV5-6,TGTGCCAGCAGCTTGCGCGGTTTGGCGGAGGGTCATGAGCAGTTCTTC,CASSLRGLAEGHEQFF
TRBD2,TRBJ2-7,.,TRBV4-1,TGCGCCAGCAGCCAAGTTACTAGCGGGAGAACTGACGAGCAGTACTTC,CASSQVTSGRTDEQYF
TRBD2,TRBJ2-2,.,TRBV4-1,TGCGCCAGCAGCCAAGAACAGCGGGAAGAAACCGGGGAGCTGTTTTTT,CASSQEQREETGELFF
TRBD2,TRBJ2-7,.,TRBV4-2,TGTGCCAGCAGCCAAGATCCGGCTAGCGGGAGGATGTACGAGCAGTACTTC,CASSQDPASGRMYEQYF
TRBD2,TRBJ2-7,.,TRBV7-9,TGTGCCAGCAGCCGAGGTGTATCGGGAGGATACTCCTACGAGCAGTACTTC,CASSRGVSGGYSYEQYF
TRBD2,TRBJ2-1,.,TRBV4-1,TGCGCCAGCAGCCAAGATGGGCTAGCGGGAGTGGATGAGCAGTTCTTC,CASSQDGLAGVDEQFF
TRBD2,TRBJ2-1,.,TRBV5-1,TGCGCCAGCAGATTGGAAGGGGTTAGCGGGGTGAGCTCCTACAATGAGCAGTTCTTC,CASRLEGVSGVSSYNEQFF
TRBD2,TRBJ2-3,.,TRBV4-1,TGCGCCAGCAGCCACCACCAATGGGGTAGCGGGATAGGGACAGATACGCAGTATTTT,CASSHHQWGSGIGTDTQYF
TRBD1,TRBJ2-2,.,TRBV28,TGTGCCAGCAGTCCGGAGACAGGGCAATCCGGGGAGCTGTTTTTT,CASSPETGQSGELFF
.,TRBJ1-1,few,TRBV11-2,TGTGCCAGCAGCTTTAGGGGCAGGAAGAACACTGAAGCTTTCTTT,CASSFRGRKNTEAFF
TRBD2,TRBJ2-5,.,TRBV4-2,TGTGCCAGCAGCCAAGAGTTATTGGAGCGGGAGGCACAAGAGACCCAGTACTTC,CASSQELLEREAQETQYF
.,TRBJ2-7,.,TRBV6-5,TGTGCCAGCAGTTACTCGGGGGGGGCAGAATACGAGCAGTACTTC,CASSYSGGAEYEQYF
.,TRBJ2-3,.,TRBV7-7,TGTGCCAGCAGCTTAAAGTATAGCGGCGGAATGGATACGCAGTATTTT,CASSLKYSGGMDTQYF
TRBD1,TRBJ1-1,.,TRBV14,TGTGCCAGCAGCCAAGATGGGCGACAGGGGGCAACTGAAGCTTTCTTT,CASSQDGRQGATEAFF
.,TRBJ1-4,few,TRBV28,TGTGCCAGCAGCCACGGGGGGCCGGGACTGTTTTTT,CASSHGGPGLFF
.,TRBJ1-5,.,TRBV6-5,TGTGCCAGTGCGACAGGAGACAATCAGCCCCAGCATTTT,CASATGDNQPQHF
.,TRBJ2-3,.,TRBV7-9,TGTGCCAGCAGCTTCGGTACGCAGTATTTT,CASSFGTQYF
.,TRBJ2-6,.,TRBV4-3,TGCGCCAGCAGCCAAGAAAAAGAGGCAAGCTCTGGGGCCAACGTCCTGACTTTC,CASSQEKEASSGANVLTF
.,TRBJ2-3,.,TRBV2,TGTGCCAGCAGTGTCAACGGTCAAGAAACAGATACGCAGTATTTT,CASSVNGQETDTQYF
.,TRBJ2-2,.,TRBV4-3,TGCGCCAGCAGCCAAGATGGGACAGGGGGGTATCCTAGCGGGAGGGACACCGGGGAGCTGTTTTTT,CASSQDGTGGYPSGRDTGELFF